The 21 T cell receptor beta chains below all came from one sample that was sequenced in a study of shared clonotypes between healthy human individuals (TCRdb year 2020). The library relied on the immunoSEQ multiplex PCR assay. TCRdb's version of the immuneACCESS table is confined to in-frame rearrangements and falls short of the full clone set. An unresolved V gene accounts for under half of the shortfall where checked; the remainder is of unknown origin. The sample table holds some 600,000 clones, of which roughly 96% were seen once. Less than 0.13% of the sample rests with the top ten. CD8 naive samples consisted of CD45RO-negative cells that were positively selected for CCR7, yielding a CD45RA+CCR7+ population without TemRA cells. The sequencing sample was made of naive CD8+ T cells sorted from blood. In the paper's terms, the cell subset or site label means: CD45RA+CCR7+. These receptors were taken from a woman under 40 in good health.

The rearrangement uses TRBV7-9 and TRBJ2-7, with TRBD2 as a possible D gene (5 bases). The CDR3 extends over 14 amino acids. CDR1 is SEHNR and CDR2 is FQNEAQ in the germline V gene (reference sequence). Trimming took off 4 bases at V and 0 bases at J, with 10 bases between the two ends. The CDR3 loop is CASSSTRDSYEQYF. CDR3 bases: TGTGCCAGCAGCTCCACCCGGGACTCCTACGAGCAGTACTTC.

The rearrangement uses TRBV19 and TRBJ1-5; no definite D call. Germline V CDR1 and CDR2: LNHDA, SQIVND (reference sequence). V lost 6 bases, J lost 0 bases, and 9 bases lay in between. This CDR3 is built from 14 residues. The CDR3 nucleotides read TGTGCCAGTAGCTTAGGTCTTAGCAATCAGCCCCAGCATTTT. It is translated as CASSLGLSNQPQHF.

The genes are TRBV5-4 and TRBJ2-1; the D is unclear. The CDR3 consists of 12 residues. The germline gives CDR1 SGHNT, CDR2 YYREEE (reference sequence). V gave up 3 bases and J gave up 5 bases, with 6 bases separating them. CDR3 protein: CASSSEHNEQFF. CDR3 DNA sequence: TGTGCCAGCAGCTCAGAGCACAATGAGCAGTTCTTC. The full variable domain, with the rest looked up from reference TRBV5-4 and TRBJ2-1, is ETGVTQSPTHLIKTRGQQVTLRCSSQSGHNTVSWYQQALGQGPQFIFQYYREEENGRGNFPPRFSGLQFPNYSSELNVNALELDDSALYLCASSSEHNEQFFGPGTRLTVL.

The chain joins TRBV14 to TRBJ1-1, with D hard to call. V was clipped by 1 base and J by 2 bases, with 5 bases between them. In germline, CDR1 is SGHDN, CDR2 FVKESK. The CDR3 contains 13 residues. The chain's CDR3 is CASSQGVNTEAFF. CDR3 nucleotide sequence: TGTGCCAGCAGCCAAGGGGTAAACACTGAAGCTTTCTTT.

This clone is a singleton in its sample. J is TRBJ1-1 and V is TRBV5-4; the D is unclear. The germline V gene encodes CDR1 SGHNT and CDR2 YYREEE (reference sequence). The CDR3 totals 12 residues. Trimming took off 3 bases at V and 8 bases at J, with 11 bases between the two ends. In nucleotides, the CDR3 is TGTGCCAGCAGCTGGAGGTCGGGGGAAGCTTTCTTT. Its translation is CASSWRSGEAFF.

This sequence joins TRBV27 and TRBJ1-5; D remains unclear. This CDR3 is built from 16 residues. Trimming pared 1 base from V and 2 bases from J, leaving 12 bases between. Germline V CDR1 and CDR2: MNHEY, SMNVEV (reference sequence). The CDR3 reads CASSLYGSGGNQPQHF. In DNA, the CDR3 is TGTGCCAGCAGTTTATATGGGTCTGGCGGCAATCAGCCCCAGCATTTT.

The V and J genes are TRBV2 and TRBJ2-2; D call uncertain. The length of the CDR3 is 15 residues. Trimming left V 1 base short and J 1 base short, with 7 bases between. CDR1 is SNHLY, CDR2 FYNNEI, per germline. The CDR3 loop is CASSEGRRNTGELFF. Here the CDR3 DNA reads TGTGCCAGCAGTGAAGGGCGAAGGAACACCGGGGAGCTGTTTTTT.

The J gene is TRBJ2-6, the V gene TRBV11-3; D unresolved. Trimming took off 5 bases at V and 2 bases at J, with 7 bases between the two ends. The CDR3 is made up of 14 amino acids. Germline V CDR1 and CDR2: SGHNT, YENEEA. This chain's CDR3 is CASSPRAGANVLTF. The CDR3 DNA is TGTGCCAGCAGCCCCCGGGCTGGGGCCAACGTCCTGACTTTC. Full variable domain (missing parts from reference TRBV11-3 and TRBJ2-6): EAGVVQSPRYKIIEKKQPVAFWCNPISGHNTLYWYLQNLGQGPELLIRYENEEAVDDSQLPKDRFSAERLKGVDSTLKIQPAELGDSAVYLCASSPRAGANVLTFGAGSRLTVL.

This clone occurred once. V is TRBV6-5 and J is TRBJ2-1, with D perhaps TRBD2 (6 bases). Germline V lookup: CDR1 MNHEY, CDR2 SVGAGI. The CDR3 runs to 13 residues. V lost 8 bases, J lost 4 bases, and 12 bases lay in between. The CDR3: CASSGLRYNEQFF. The CDR3 nucleotides read TGTGCCAGCTCAGGACTAAGATACAATGAGCAGTTCTTC.

This sequence joins TRBV6-1 and TRBJ2-7; D may be TRBD1 or TRBD2 (5 bases each). CDR3 length equals 13 residues. CDR1 is MNHNS, CDR2 SASEGT, per germline. The germline V and J ends were trimmed by 6 bases and 7 bases, with 16 bases remaining between them. CDR3 DNA: TGTGCCAGCAGAAGGGACGGCGAAGGAGAGCAGTACTTC. Amino acids: CASRRDGEGEQYF.

The J gene is TRBJ2-5, the V gene TRBV29-1; the D is unclear. V was shortened by 2 bases and J by 0 bases, with 7 bases between the two germline ends. Looked up from germline, CDR1 is SQVTM and CDR2 is ANQGSEA. CDR3 length: 13 residues. The CDR3, as DNA: TGCAGCGTTGAACTGGGTTACCAAGAGACCCAGTACTTC. It specifies CSVELGYQETQYF.

As DNA, the CDR3 is TGTGCCAGCATCGGACTAATGAACGACGAGCAGTACTTC. The encoded protein is CASIGLMNDEQYF. The chain recombines TRBV2 with TRBJ2-7; D may be TRBD2 (6 bases). V lost 7 bases, J lost 5 bases, and 15 bases lay in between. This CDR3 contains 13 residues. Germline V gene sequence: CDR1 SNHLY, CDR2 FYNNEI.

This chain uses TRBV28 with TRBJ2-7; 9 bases match TRBD1. Germline V gives CDR1 MDHEN, CDR2 SYDVKM. This CDR3 comprises 15 residues. J gave up 5 bases and V 6 bases, and 11 bases lay outside the gene matches. CDR3 nucleotide sequence: TGTGCCAGCAGCTGGAGTCCCGGGACAGGGAACGAGCAGTACTTC. The encoded protein is CASSWSPGTGNEQYF.

The gene calls are TRBV28 and TRBJ2-7; D assignment may be TRBD1 or TRBD2 (6 bases each). The CDR3 covers 14 residues. Trimming cost V 2 bases and J 3 bases, with 11 bases left between them. Germline loops: CDR1 MDHEN, CDR2 SYDVKM. This CDR3 is CASSLQGGGYEQYF. The CDR3, as DNA: TGTGCCAGCAGTTTACAAGGGGGAGGCTACGAGCAGTACTTC.

This clone was detected once. Other nucleotide sequences in the sample specify the same CDR3. V is TRBV19 and J is TRBJ2-1; no clear D gene. Germline CDR1 is LNHDA and CDR2 is SQIVND (reference sequence). The V and J ends lost 3 bases and 6 bases respectively, with 6 bases between them. This CDR3 region has 12 residues. The CDR3 sequence: CASSIGFNEQFF. The CDR3 region has the DNA TGTGCCAGTAGTATCGGTTTCAATGAGCAGTTCTTC.

V usage is TRBV5-1 and J usage is TRBJ2-1; 15 nucleotides agree with TRBD2. V trimming: 5 bases; J trimming: 5 bases; junction bases outside the gene matches: 14. The CDR3 totals 19 residues. Germline values: CDR1 SGHRS, CDR2 YFSETQ. The CDR3 nucleotides are TGCGCCAGCAGAAGTCCCGGGACTAGCGGGAGGTGGCAGGACAATGAGCAGTTCTTC. Its protein product is CASRSPGTSGRWQDNEQFF.

This chain joins TRBV9 and TRBJ2-3; 13 nucleotides align to TRBD2. The germline gives CDR1 SGDLS, CDR2 YYNGEE. J was trimmed by 0 bases and V by 0 bases; bases with no gene match: 7. The CDR3 contains 19 residues. The CDR3 DNA sequence: TGTGCCAGCAGCGTAGGCACTAGCGGGGGGGACCCTAGCACAGATACGCAGTATTTT. Its translation: CASSVGTSGGDPSTDTQYF.

V gene TRBV4-2 combines with J gene TRBJ2-1, with TRBD2 identical over 8 bases. This CDR3 has 16 amino acids. The germline CDR1 and CDR2 sequences are LGHNA and YNFKEQ. V shed 0 bases, J shed 6 bases, and the junction held 7 bases outside the gene matches. CDR3 region: CASSQESELAANEQFF. CDR3 bases: TGTGCCAGCAGCCAAGAATCGGAACTAGCGGCCAATGAGCAGTTCTTC.

This clone was seen just once. The chain is built from TRBV27 and TRBJ2-7, with no clear D. Germline CDR1 and CDR2: MNHEY and SMNVEV (reference sequence). The CDR3 contains 14 residues. The V end was cut by 3 bases, the J end by 6 bases, with 15 bases between. The chain's CDR3 is CASSFGLGTGEQYF. CDR3 nucleotides: TGTGCCAGCAGTTTCGGGCTAGGAACTGGCGAGCAGTACTTC.

CDR3 sequence (DNA): TGTGCCCCCAGAGGCGGCAGGGACACTGAAGCTTTCTTT. The encoded protein is CAPRGGRDTEAFF. This chain uses TRBV2 with TRBJ1-1; tentatively, D is TRBD1 (5 bases). V lost 11 bases and J 3 bases, leaving 16 bases between the germline ends. CDR3 size: 13 residues. Germline loops: CDR1 SNHLY, CDR2 FYNNEI.

The chain recombines TRBV2 with TRBJ2-3, with TRBD2 matching over 7 bases. This CDR3 is 15 amino acids long. In germline, CDR1 is SNHLY, CDR2 FYNNEI. Trimming took 4 bases from V and 4 from J; bases not matched to a gene: 8. The CDR3 sequence is CASSGALAGPDTQYF. CDR3 DNA sequence: TGTGCCAGCAGTGGTGCATTAGCGGGCCCAGATACGCAGTATTTT.